These T cell receptor beta chains were read from a single sample in a study of control samples from healthy donors and cancer patients. Repertoires were generated with immunoSEQ multiplex PCR, while TCRdb's copy carries only in-frame clones and drops some. The sample consists of 140,000 to 150,000 clones, around 86% of them appearing once. The sample taken for sequencing was blood. These receptors came from a man aged 25 to 40 in good health. The CDR3 runs from the conserved cysteine through the conserved F or W. A D gene is named only where the DNA matches it firmly. A clone size is listed for some rows: how often the clone was seen (once, few, many), or a class if it is expanded.

J: TRBJ2-1
V: TRBV3-1/TRBV3-2
D: -
length: 12
size: -
CDR3: CASSLPRGGQFF
DNA: TGTGCCAGCAGCCTCCCTAGGGGGGGGCAGTTCTTC

J: TRBJ1-5
V: TRBV6-6
D: -
length: 15
size: -
CDR3: CASSYSGGSNQPQHF
DNA: TGTGCCAGCAGTTACTCCGGGGGTAGCAATCAGCCCCAGCATTTT

J: TRBJ2-1
V: TRBV2
D: TRBD2
length: 15
size: -
CDR3: CASRGPSGGNNEQFF
DNA: TGTGCCAGCAGGGGTCCTAGCGGGGGGAACAATGAGCAGTTCTTC

J: TRBJ2-1
V: TRBV5-1
D: TRBD1
length: 15
size: -
CDR3: CASSLTDRGLNEQFF
DNA: TGCGCCAGCAGCTTGACGGACAGGGGGCTTAATGAGCAGTTCTTC

J: TRBJ2-7
V: TRBV11-3
D: TRBD1
length: 15
size: -
CDR3: CASSLGTGETYEQYF
DNA: TGTGCCAGCAGCTTAGGGACAGGAGAAACCTACGAGCAGTACTTC

J: TRBJ2-5
V: TRBV5-1
D: -
length: 14
size: -
CDR3: CASSPRLGVETQYF
DNA: TGCGCCAGCAGCCCCAGACTAGGGGTAGAGACCCAGTACTTC

J: TRBJ2-5
V: TRBV6-2/TRBV6-3
D: -
length: 14
size: -
CDR3: CASSSPWVAETQYF
DNA: TGTGCCAGCAGCTCCCCCTGGGTCGCCGAGACCCAGTACTTC

J: TRBJ2-7
V: TRBV11-2
D: TRBD1
length: 15
size: -
CDR3: CASSSPRQGRYEQYF
DNA: TGTGCCAGCAGCTCCCCCAGACAGGGACGTTACGAGCAGTACTTC

J: TRBJ1-2
V: TRBV7-3
D: -
length: 15
size: -
CDR3: CASRPGGAVIYGYTF
DNA: TGTGCCAGCAGACCCGGGGGGGCGGTTATTTATGGCTACACCTTC

J: TRBJ2-1
V: TRBV5-4
D: TRBD2
length: 15
size: -
CDR3: CASSFQTSGRNEQFF
DNA: TGTGCCAGCAGCTTCCAGACTAGCGGGAGGAATGAGCAGTTCTTC

J: TRBJ1-1
V: TRBV5-1
D: -
length: 15
size: few
CDR3: CASRGAGEPFSEAFF
DNA: TGCGCCAGCAGAGGGGCAGGGGAACCTTTCTCTGAAGCTTTCTTT

J: TRBJ2-5
V: TRBV3-1/TRBV3-2
D: -
length: 15
size: -
CDR3: CASSQGSGRGETQYF
DNA: TGTGCCAGCAGCCAAGGGAGCGGCCGGGGGGAGACCCAGTACTTC

J: TRBJ2-1
V: TRBV3-1/TRBV3-2
D: TRBD2
length: 17
size: -
CDR3: CASSQGALAGGRNEQFF
DNA: TGTGCCAGCAGCCAAGGGGCTCTAGCGGGAGGGCGGAATGAGCAGTTCTTC

J: TRBJ2-5
V: TRBV5-1
D: TRBD1
length: 15
size: -
CDR3: CASSPGTGGLETQYF
DNA: TGCGCCAGCAGCCCGGGGACAGGGGGCCTGGAGACCCAGTACTTC

J: TRBJ1-2
V: TRBV19
D: TRBD1
length: 15
size: -
CDR3: CASSIDQGQSYGYTF
DNA: TGTGCCAGTAGTATAGACCAGGGACAGAGCTATGGCTACACCTTC

J: TRBJ2-7
V: TRBV7-8
D: -
length: 15
size: once
CDR3: CASSSPSRTNYEQYF
DNA: TGTGCCAGCAGCTCCCCATCTCGGACAAACTACGAGCAGTACTTC

J: TRBJ2-1
V: TRBV7-3
D: -
length: 14
size: -
CDR3: CASSLTSAVQEQFF
DNA: TGTGCCAGCAGCTTAACGTCGGCGGTTCAAGAGCAGTTCTTC

J: TRBJ2-1
V: TRBV6-4
D: -
length: 14
size: -
CDR3: CASSESPWGNEQFF
DNA: TGTGCCAGCAGTGAATCCCCGTGGGGCAATGAGCAGTTCTTC

J: TRBJ1-1
V: TRBV4-1
D: TRBD1
length: 18
size: -
CDR3: CASSQGSRSGQGASEAFF
DNA: TGCGCCAGCAGCCAAGGATCAAGATCGGGACAGGGGGCATCTGAAGCTTTCTTT

J: TRBJ2-3
V: TRBV29-1
D: TRBD1
length: 13
size: once
CDR3: CSVGTGRMDTQYF
DNA: TGCAGCGTCGGGACAGGCAGGATGGATACGCAGTATTTT

J: TRBJ1-3
V: TRBV6-2/TRBV6-3
D: TRBD1
length: 13
size: -
CDR3: CASSDTGVHTIYF
DNA: TGTGCCAGCAGCGATACAGGGGTGCACACCATATATTTT

J: TRBJ1-1
V: TRBV7-9
D: -
length: 12
size: -
CDR3: CASSIEHTEAFF
DNA: TGTGCCAGCAGCATCGAGCACACTGAAGCTTTCTTT

J: TRBJ2-5
V: TRBV18
D: -
length: 14
size: -
CDR3: CASSPPFRQETQYF
DNA: TGTGCCAGCTCACCACCGTTCAGACAAGAGACCCAGTACTTC

J: TRBJ2-1
V: TRBV12-3/TRBV12-4
D: TRBD1
length: 13
size: once
CDR3: CASSLRQGNEQFF
DNA: TGTGCCAGCAGCCTTCGACAGGGCAATGAGCAGTTCTTC

J: TRBJ2-3
V: TRBV5-5
D: TRBD2
length: 19
size: few
CDR3: CASIQPWGLAGGPTDTQYF
DNA: TGTGCCAGCATCCAACCTTGGGGCTTAGCGGGGGGTCCCACAGATACGCAGTATTTT

J: TRBJ2-7
V: TRBV3-1/TRBV3-2
D: -
length: 12
size: -
CDR3: CASSQETGEQYF
DNA: TGTGCCAGCAGCCAAGAAACGGGCGAGCAGTACTTC

J: TRBJ1-6
V: TRBV18
D: -
length: 14
size: -
CDR3: CASSPPGRNSPLHF
DNA: TGTGCCAGCTCACCACCGGGTCGCAATTCACCCCTCCACTTT

J: TRBJ1-2
V: TRBV6-5
D: TRBD1
length: 14
size: few
CDR3: CASRSGGSDYGYTF
DNA: TGTGCCAGCAGATCAGGGGGCTCTGACTATGGCTACACCTTC

J: TRBJ1-5
V: TRBV19
D: -
length: 16
size: -
CDR3: CASSMGTPQRNQPQHF
DNA: TGTGCCAGTAGTATGGGGACCCCCCAAAGGAATCAGCCCCAGCATTTT

J: TRBJ1-1
V: TRBV18
D: -
length: 12
size: medium-sized
CDR3: CASSRDRVSAFF
DNA: TGTGCCAGCTCCCGCGACAGAGTCAGTGCTTTCTTT

J: TRBJ1-4
V: TRBV4-2
D: -
length: 15
size: -
CDR3: CASSQDSVPGRELFF
DNA: TGTGCCAGCAGCCAAGATAGCGTCCCAGGGAGAGAACTGTTTTTT

J: TRBJ2-1
V: TRBV9
D: TRBD2
length: 16
size: -
CDR3: CASSPRGLAGGVEQFF
DNA: TGTGCCAGCAGCCCCCGGGGACTAGCGGGAGGAGTTGAGCAGTTCTTC

J: TRBJ2-5
V: TRBV23-1
D: TRBD1
length: 15
size: -
CDR3: CASSQQGASRETQYF
DNA: TGCGCCAGCAGTCAACAGGGGGCGTCACGGGAGACCCAGTACTTC

J: TRBJ2-3
V: TRBV7-2
D: TRBD2
length: 14
size: -
CDR3: CASSLGLAGDTQYF
DNA: TGTGCCAGCAGCTTGGGACTAGCGGGAGATACGCAGTATTTT

J: TRBJ1-1
V: TRBV12-5
D: -
length: 14
size: -
CDR3: CASGFSVGNTEAFF
DNA: TGTGCTAGTGGTTTCTCCGTGGGGAACACTGAAGCTTTCTTT

J: TRBJ1-5
V: TRBV18
D: -
length: 14
size: -
CDR3: CASSPSGGGQPQHF
DNA: TGTGCCAGCTCACCGTCCGGGGGAGGACAGCCCCAGCATTTT

J: TRBJ2-2
V: TRBV9
D: -
length: 19
size: -
CDR3: CASSPRGRGVSMDTGELFF
DNA: TGTGCCAGCAGCCCTAGGGGCAGGGGGGTTAGCATGGACACCGGGGAGCTGTTTTTT

J: TRBJ1-2
V: TRBV12-3/TRBV12-4
D: -
length: 11
size: once
CDR3: CASSLFYGYTF
DNA: TGTGCCAGCAGTTTATTTTATGGCTACACCTTC

J: TRBJ2-7
V: TRBV5-1
D: TRBD1
length: 14
size: -
CDR3: CASSLPGQTYEQYF
DNA: TGCGCCAGCAGCTTACCGGGACAGACCTACGAGCAGTACTTC

J: TRBJ2-7
V: TRBV7-9
D: TRBD1
length: 15
size: -
CDR3: CASSLRDRSSYEQYF
DNA: TGTGCCAGCAGCTTAAGGGACAGGAGCTCCTACGAGCAGTACTTC

J: TRBJ1-2
V: TRBV6-5
D: -
length: 11
size: -
CDR3: CAVGGWDGYTF
DNA: TGTGCAGTCGGAGGCTGGGATGGCTACACCTTC

J: TRBJ1-2
V: TRBV5-5
D: TRBD1
length: 17
size: once
CDR3: CASSPGQGREGNYGYTF
DNA: TGTGCCAGCAGCCCCGGACAGGGAAGAGAGGGTAACTATGGCTACACCTTC

J: TRBJ2-1
V: TRBV5-4
D: -
length: 13
size: -
CDR3: CASSIDSYNEQFF
DNA: TGTGCCAGCAGCATCGACAGTTACAATGAGCAGTTCTTC

J: TRBJ2-7
V: TRBV7-8
D: TRBD2
length: 12
size: -
CDR3: CASSPSGREQYF
DNA: TGTGCCAGCAGCCCTAGCGGCAGGGAGCAGTACTTC

J: TRBJ2-3
V: TRBV5-1
D: -
length: 14
size: -
CDR3: CASSPDRGIDTQYF
DNA: TGCGCCAGCAGCCCGGACCGAGGGATAGATACGCAGTATTTT

J: TRBJ2-3
V: TRBV29-1
D: -
length: 14
size: -
CDR3: CSVATGSVTDTQYF
DNA: TGCAGCGTCGCCACAGGGTCCGTCACAGATACGCAGTATTTT

J: TRBJ1-6
V: TRBV9
D: -
length: 13
size: -
CDR3: CASSVDNNSPLHF
DNA: TGTGCCAGCAGCGTAGACAATAATTCACCCCTCCACTTT

J: TRBJ1-2
V: TRBV11-2
D: -
length: 14
size: -
CDR3: CASSPDRGSYGYTF
DNA: TGTGCCAGCAGCCCCGATCGGGGGTCCTATGGCTACACCTTC

J: TRBJ1-2
V: TRBV21-1
D: -
length: 17
size: -
CDR3: CASSKAMGTGDNYGYTF
DNA: TGTGCCAGCAGCAAAGCGATGGGGACAGGGGATAACTATGGCTACACCTTC

J: TRBJ1-4
V: TRBV5-8
D: TRBD1
length: 14
size: -
CDR3: CASSWDSRYEKLFF
DNA: TGTGCCAGCAGCTGGGACAGCCGGTATGAAAAACTGTTTTTT

J: TRBJ2-5
V: TRBV12-3/TRBV12-4
D: TRBD2
length: 12
size: -
CDR3: CASSTAGGPQYF
DNA: TGTGCCAGCAGCACGGCGGGAGGACCCCAGTACTTC

J: TRBJ2-7
V: TRBV5-1
D: -
length: 14
size: -
CDR3: CASSLTGSAYEQYF
DNA: TGCGCCAGCAGCTTGACCGGGTCGGCCTACGAGCAGTACTTC

J: TRBJ2-6
V: TRBV4-1
D: -
length: 19
size: few
CDR3: CASSQDIQEPFSGANVLTF
DNA: TGCGCCAGCAGCCAAGATATACAGGAACCCTTCTCTGGGGCCAACGTCCTGACTTTC

J: TRBJ1-1
V: TRBV7-3
D: TRBD1
length: 14
size: -
CDR3: CASSAQGVNTEAFF
DNA: TGTGCCAGCAGCGCCCAGGGGGTGAACACTGAAGCTTTCTTT

J: TRBJ2-1
V: TRBV3-1/TRBV3-2
D: TRBD2
length: 14
size: -
CDR3: CASSSSGSYNEQFF
DNA: TGTGCCAGCAGCTCTAGCGGATCCTACAATGAGCAGTTCTTC

J: TRBJ2-3
V: TRBV7-9
D: -
length: 15
size: -
CDR3: CASSSLSRATDTQYF
DNA: TGTGCCAGCAGCTCACTTAGCAGAGCCACAGATACGCAGTATTTT

J: TRBJ1-1
V: TRBV6-5
D: -
length: 13
size: -
CDR3: CASSPVADTEAFF
DNA: TGTGCCAGCAGTCCGGTGGCGGACACTGAAGCTTTCTTT

J: TRBJ2-1
V: TRBV3-1/TRBV3-2
D: TRBD1
length: 16
size: once
CDR3: CASSQEVGQGIGEQFF
DNA: TGTGCCAGCAGCCAAGAAGTCGGACAGGGTATTGGGGAGCAGTTCTTC

J: TRBJ1-5
V: TRBV7-2
D: -
length: 13
size: -
CDR3: CASSRRGGSPQHF
DNA: TGTGCCAGCAGCCGCCGGGGGGGGTCGCCCCAGCATTTT